The 23 T cell receptor beta chains presented below share a single source sample, sequenced in a study of blood T cell repertoires in COVID-19. Repertoires were generated with immunoSEQ multiplex PCR, while TCRdb's copy carries only in-frame clones and drops some. The sample has 46,000 or so clones; more than 90% are singletons. Sample: peripheral blood. The receptor set was obtained from a man in his 70s with active COVID-19.

In its sample, this clone is medium-sized. As DNA, the CDR3 is TGCGCCAGCAGCCAAGGACCGGCAACTAGCGAATCGCAGTATTTT. This sequence encodes CASSQGPATSESQYF. The J gene is TRBJ2-3, the V gene TRBV4-3; 7 nucleotides align to TRBD2. The germline V gene encodes CDR1 LGHNA and CDR2 YSLEER. The CDR3 sequence is 15 residues long. Trimming at V came to 1 base and at J to 10 bases, leaving 11 bases not matched to a gene.

The chain links TRBV6-5 to TRBJ1-2; 11 bases are shared with TRBD1. There are 15 residues in the CDR3. Germline CDR1 reads MNHEY; CDR2 reads SVGAGI. Trimming at V came to 5 bases and at J to 2 bases, leaving 4 bases not matched to a gene. CDR3 protein: CASSPRTGGNYGYTF. The CDR3 coding sequence is TGTGCCAGCAGTCCAAGGACAGGGGGCAACTATGGCTACACCTTC.

This clone was picked up one time. This chain's CDR3 is CSVEGGSDLDTQYF. Written as DNA, the CDR3 is TGCAGCGTTGAAGGCGGGAGTGATTTAGATACGCAGTATTTT. The chain carries TRBV29-1 and TRBJ2-3; 7 nucleotides match TRBD2. Looked up from germline, CDR1 is SQVTM and CDR2 is ANQGSEA. This CDR3 is built from 14 residues. The V and J ends lost 1 base and 5 bases, in that order; junction bases with no gene match: 6.

This sequence joins TRBV27 and TRBJ2-3; 9 bases map to TRBD2. With 7 bases clipped from V and 2 bases from J, the junction kept 13 bases outside the gene matches. The CDR3 is 17 amino acids. CDR1 is MNHEY and CDR2 is SMNVEV in the germline V gene (reference sequence). The CDR3, as DNA: TGTGCCAGCACCCCGAGGTGGCTAGCGGGACTCACAGATACGCAGTATTTT. Its protein is CASTPRWLAGLTDTQYF.

This chain links TRBV11-3 with TRBJ2-7, with D unresolved. V lost 1 base to trimming and J lost 0 bases, with 4 bases between them. The CDR3 has 13 residues. Germline lookup yields CDR1 SGHNT and CDR2 YENEEA. The CDR3 loop reads CASSLANSYEQYF. As DNA, the CDR3 is TGTGCCAGCAGCTTAGCAAACTCCTACGAGCAGTACTTC.

The chain carries TRBV28 and TRBJ2-2; possibly TRBD2 for D (5 bases). Germline V gene lookup returns CDR1 MDHEN and CDR2 SYDVKM. The V gene lost 3 bases and the J gene lost 12 bases, with 8 bases spanning the gap. The CDR3 spans 11 residues. CDR3 residues: CASSLEAKLFF. Here the CDR3 DNA reads TGTGCCAGCAGTTTGGAGGCAAAGCTGTTTTTT. Complete variable domain (other parts from reference TRBV28 and TRBJ2-2): DVKVTQSSRYLVKRTGEKVFLECVQDMDHENMFWYRQDPGLGLRLIYFSYDVKMKEKGDIPEGYSVSREKKERFSLILESASTNQTSMYLCASSLEAKLFFGEGSRLTVL.

The chain joins TRBV24-1 to TRBJ1-2; D call uncertain. Germline lookup yields CDR1 KGHDR and CDR2 SFDVKD. The V end lost 3 bases, the J end lost 4 bases, and 11 bases lay between the germline ends. The CDR3 spans 14 residues. CDR3 sequence reads: CATSDTGMFYGYTF. In DNA, the CDR3 is TGTGCCACCAGTGATACCGGGATGTTCTATGGCTACACCTTC.

The V call is TRBV9, the J call TRBJ1-4, with 7 bases identical to TRBD1. The CDR3 is 14 amino acids. Germline V gene data show CDR1 as SGDLS and CDR2 as YYNGEE. The trim removed 4 bases at V and 8 bases at J, leaving 8 bases unmatched. Here the CDR3 reads CASSPRGKAEKLFF. The CDR3 coding sequence is TGTGCCAGCAGCCCCAGGGGGAAAGCCGAAAAACTGTTTTTT. The complete variable domain, with remaining parts taken from reference TRBV9 and TRBJ1-4, reads DSGVTQTPKHLITATGQRVTLRCSPRSGDLSVYWYQQSLDQGLQFLIQYYNGEERAKGNILERFSAQQFPDLHSELNLSSLELGDSALYFCASSPRGKAEKLFFGSGTQLSVL.

The V gene is TRBV30, the J gene TRBJ2-7, with 10 bases identical to TRBD1. In germline, CDR1 is GTSNPN, CDR2 SVGIG (reference sequence). CDR3 size: 15 residues. With 1 base clipped from V and 3 bases from J, the junction kept 6 bases outside the gene matches. The CDR3 region is CAWSGQGADIYEQYF. The CDR3 nucleotides read TGTGCCTGGAGTGGACAGGGGGCCGACATCTACGAGCAGTACTTC.

This rearrangement joins TRBV5-1 to TRBJ1-3; D is ambiguous. CDR1 and CDR2 from the germline V gene are SGHRS and YFSETQ. The germline V and J ends were trimmed by 2 bases and 0 bases, with 12 bases remaining between them. This CDR3 comprises 16 residues. DNA of the CDR3: TGCGCCAGCAGCTTCGGGGTCGTTTACTCTGGAAACACCATATATTTT. This gives the protein CASSFGVVYSGNTIYF. The complete variable domain, with remaining parts taken from reference TRBV5-1 and TRBJ1-3, reads KAGVTQTPRYLIKTRGQQVTLSCSPISGHRSVSWYQQTPGQGLQFLFEYFSETQRNKGNFPGRFSGRQFSNSRSEMNVSTLELGDSALYLCASSFGVVYSGNTIYFGEGSWLTVV.

This chain connects TRBV6-6 to TRBJ2-7, with a tentative D call TRBD2 (5 bases). CDR3 length: 12 residues. Germline V gene sequence: CDR1 MNHNY, CDR2 SVGAGI (reference sequence). V lost 6 bases to trimming and J lost 4 bases, with 10 bases between them. The CDR3 nucleotides are TGTGCCAGCAGCCTCGAGGGTTACGAGCAGTACTTC. Residues: CASSLEGYEQYF.

This clone was recorded only once. The chain uses TRBV11-3 and TRBJ1-1; 7 bases map to TRBD1. There are 13 residues in the CDR3. Germline V gives CDR1 SGHNT, CDR2 YENEEA. V lost 5 bases to trimming and J lost 5 bases; unmatched junction nucleotides: 5. The CDR3 spells CASSADRRTEAFF. CDR3 in DNA: TGTGCCAGCAGCGCGGACAGGAGGACTGAAGCTTTCTTT.

The gene calls are TRBV15 and TRBJ2-7, with a weak D call TRBD2 (5 bases). The germline CDR1 and CDR2 sequences are LNHNV and YYDKDF (reference sequence). The germline V and J ends were trimmed by 0 bases and 7 bases, with 19 bases remaining between them. The CDR3 is made up of 16 amino acids. CDR3 sequence (DNA): TGTGCCACCAGCAGAGATCCCCGCATAGGTTCGGGGGAGCAGTACTTC. It codes for CATSRDPRIGSGEQYF.

The chain has TRBV11-2 and TRBJ1-2; 8 bases align to TRBD1. The V gene end was trimmed by 5 bases and the J gene end by 5 bases; junction bases not matched to a gene: 10. CDR3 length: 15 amino acids. Germline loops: CDR1 SGHAT, CDR2 FQNNGV. The CDR3 reads CASSPGQGDWYGYTF. In DNA, the CDR3 is TGTGCCAGCAGCCCTGGACAGGGCGATTGGTATGGCTACACCTTC.

In this sample, this clone turned up a few times. This chain joins TRBV5-4 and TRBJ2-2, with 11 bases fitting TRBD1. The CDR3 totals 15 residues. CDR1 SGHNT and CDR2 YYREEE come from the germline V gene (reference sequence). Trimming at V came to 4 bases and at J to 6 bases, leaving 5 bases not matched to a gene. This CDR3 reads CASSPGTGGAGELFF. CDR3 bases: TGTGCCAGCAGCCCCGGGACAGGGGGAGCCGGGGAGCTGTTTTTT.

The chain joins TRBV5-5 to TRBJ2-7; D uncertain. The germline V gene has CDR1 SGHKS and CDR2 YYEKEE (reference sequence). The CDR3 runs 12 residues. Between the trimmed V and J ends, which lost 2 bases and 2 bases, there was a span of 5 bases. The CDR3 sequence is CASSFGAYEQYF. DNA of the CDR3: TGTGCCAGCAGCTTCGGAGCCTACGAGCAGTACTTC.

This clone has only one observation. The chain recombines TRBV5-6 with TRBJ2-5, with 9 bases aligning to TRBD1. Germline V gene data show CDR1 as SGHDT and CDR2 as YYEEEE. The CDR3 loop spans 14 amino acids. V shed 5 bases, J shed 4 bases, and the junction held 6 bases outside the gene matches. CDR3 nucleotides: TGTGCCAGCAGAGGGACAGGGTTGGGAGAGACCCAGTACTTC. Amino acids: CASRGTGLGETQYF.

CDR3: CSVVHRGNTEAFF. The CDR3 nucleotides read TGCAGCGTTGTGCACAGGGGGAACACTGAAGCTTTCTTT. The chain employs TRBV29-1 and TRBJ1-1; TRBD1 matches 7 bases. Per germline, CDR1 SQVTM and CDR2 ANQGSEA. The V segment lost 4 bases and the J segment 1 base; nucleotides outside the gene matches: 3. This CDR3 is built from 13 residues.

The rearrangement uses TRBV3-1 (or the pseudogene TRBV3-2) and TRBJ2-1; TRBD2 matches 10 bases. The CDR3 runs 14 residues. From germline, CDR1 is LGHDT and CDR2 YNNKEL (reference sequence). J was trimmed by 6 bases and V by 4 bases; bases with no gene match: 3. The CDR3 DNA follows: TGTGCCAGCAGCCCAAGCGGGGGGGCCAATGAGCAGTTCTTC. It translates to CASSPSGGANEQFF.

The chain employs TRBV7-2 and TRBJ2-2, with D perhaps matching TRBD1 (6 bases). The V and J ends lost 2 bases and 5 bases respectively, with 9 bases between them. CDR1 SGHTA and CDR2 FQGNSA come from the germline V gene. The CDR3 is 14 amino acids. The CDR3 sequence is CASSLLGQTGELFF. The CDR3 DNA is TGTGCCAGCAGCTTACTCGGACAGACCGGGGAGCTGTTTTTT.

The rearrangement links TRBV7-8 to TRBJ2-1, with 11 positions matching TRBD2. Looked up from germline, CDR1 is SGHVS and CDR2 is FQNEAQ. The CDR3 loop spans 15 amino acids. V was clipped by 1 base and J by 10 bases; unmatched bases: 6. The CDR3 DNA is TGTGCCAGCAGCTTAGTAGGCCGACTAGCGGGGGAGCAGTTCTTC. As protein: CASSLVGRLAGEQFF.

The chain employs TRBV7-2 and TRBJ2-1, with TRBD2 identical over 11 bases. Germline V gene sequence: CDR1 SGHTA, CDR2 FQGNSA. Germline trimming cut 5 bases from V and 7 bases from J; bases unmatched to any gene: 10. This CDR3 is 16 amino acids long. In nucleotides, the CDR3 is TGTGCCAGCAGCCTCCACGGACTAGCGGGTAAAAATGAGCAGTTCTTC. Translated: CASSLHGLAGKNEQFF.

The count of this clone is one. The chain couples TRBV7-9 to TRBJ2-1; 12 bases align to TRBD2. V shed 4 bases and J 8 bases; nucleotides not matched to a gene: 15. CDR3 size: 18 residues. CDR1 SEHNR and CDR2 FQNEAQ come from the germline V gene (reference sequence). The CDR3 DNA reads as TGTGCCAGCAGCTCCCCAACAGGGCTAGCGGGGGGGCGTGATGAGCAGTTCTTC. Protein sequence: CASSSPTGLAGGRDEQFF.